Described below is a single T cell receptor beta chain sequence and its context. Its antigen remains unidentified. The data stem from a study of regulatory and conventional T cells in RAG deficiency. Notes on the study in general: Shorter CDR3s in all patient subsets; >75% Treg-Tconv overlap in Omenn. RAG-deficient patients showed markedly lower Shannon entropy and higher Simpson indices than control T-cell subsets.

The repertoire was sequenced with immunoSEQ multiplex PCR; TCRdb's copy has only in-frame clones and lacks some. The sample has 20,000 to 25,000 clones; approximately 93% are singletons. Blood CD4+ CD25-low CD127-high conventional T cells supplied the genomic DNA template. This CDR3 has 15 residues. Between the trimmed V and J ends, which lost 4 bases and 2 bases, there was a span of 12 bases. Germline assignment: CDR1 KGHSH and CDR2 LQKENI. Another study also made use of these data, one on regulatory T cells. As that study records: Amplification used 52 TRBV primers and 13 TRBJ primers. Skewed V and J usage and few unique V-J pairs marked patient repertoires, most in Tregs.

The sequence derives from a human donor in good health. The V call is TRBV18, the J call TRBJ2-1, with D perhaps given as TRBD1 or TRBD2 (5 bases each). The sequenced material came from CD4+ T cells sorted from blood. DNA for the CDR3: TGTGCCAGCTCACGGGGAACGGGACCCTACAATGAGCAGTTCTTC. It yields the protein CASSRGTGPYNEQFF.